The clone carrying this T cell receptor beta chain has a count of ten or more. The CDR3 covers 15 residues. Germline-derived CDR1 and CDR2 are SGHAT and FQNNGV. The trim removed 4 bases at V and 6 bases at J, leaving 6 bases unmatched. Using RNA transcripts as the source, TCR beta CDR3 regions were amplified. Initially, a first-round RT-PCR of the TCR CDR3 employed the HTBI primer set. TCRdb fed the multiplex PCR reads into MiXCR, producing one record per CDR3 protein. Here the sample spans hundreds of thousands of distinct CDR3 sequences, roughly 25% being singletons. The source of the sample is a study of T cells in Graves' hyperthyroidism and ophthalmopathy. Across the study: At initial diagnosis, before any treatment had begun, peripheral blood was obtained.

The chain uses TRBV11-2 and TRBJ2-3; 11 nucleotides align to TRBD2. The receptor was isolated from a man aged 45 to 65 with Graves' hyperthyroidism. The sequenced sample was blood. In nucleotides, the CDR3 is TGTGCCAGCAGCTGGATAGCGGGAGGGGACGATACGCAGTATTTT. Its protein product is CASSWIAGGDDTQYF.